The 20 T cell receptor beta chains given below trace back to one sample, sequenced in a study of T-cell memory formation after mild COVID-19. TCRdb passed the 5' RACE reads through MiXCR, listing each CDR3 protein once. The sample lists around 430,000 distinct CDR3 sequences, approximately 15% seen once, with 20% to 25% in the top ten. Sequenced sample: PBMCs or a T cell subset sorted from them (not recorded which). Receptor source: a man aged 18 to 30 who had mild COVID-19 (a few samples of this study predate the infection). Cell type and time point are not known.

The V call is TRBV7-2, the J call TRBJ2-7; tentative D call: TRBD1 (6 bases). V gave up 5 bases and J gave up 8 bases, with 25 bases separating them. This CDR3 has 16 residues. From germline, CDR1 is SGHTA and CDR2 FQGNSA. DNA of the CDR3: TGTGCCAGCAGCCGCTCCGACAGGAAATTCAGACAGAAGCAGTACGTC. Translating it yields CASSRSDRKFRQKQYV.

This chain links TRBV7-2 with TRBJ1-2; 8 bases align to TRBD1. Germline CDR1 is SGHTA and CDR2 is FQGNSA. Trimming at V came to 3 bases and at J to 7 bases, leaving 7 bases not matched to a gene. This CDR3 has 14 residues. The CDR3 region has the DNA TGTGCCAGCAGCTTGCAACAGGGGGTGGGTGGCTACACCTTC. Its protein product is CASSLQQGVGGYTF.

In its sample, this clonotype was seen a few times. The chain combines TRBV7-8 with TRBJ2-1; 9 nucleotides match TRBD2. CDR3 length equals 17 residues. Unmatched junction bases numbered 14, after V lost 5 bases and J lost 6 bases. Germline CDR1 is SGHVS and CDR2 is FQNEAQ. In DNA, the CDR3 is TGTGCCAGCAGCCGAATGAGAGCGGGGGGCATCCTCAATGAGCAGTTCTTC. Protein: CASSRMRAGGILNEQFF. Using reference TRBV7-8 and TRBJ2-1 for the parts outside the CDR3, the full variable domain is GAGVSQSPRYKVAKRGQDVALRCDPISGHVSLFWYQQALGQGPEFLTYFQNEAQLDKSGLPSDRFFAERPEGSVSTLKIQRTQQEDSAVYLCASSRMRAGGILNEQFFGPGTRLTVL.

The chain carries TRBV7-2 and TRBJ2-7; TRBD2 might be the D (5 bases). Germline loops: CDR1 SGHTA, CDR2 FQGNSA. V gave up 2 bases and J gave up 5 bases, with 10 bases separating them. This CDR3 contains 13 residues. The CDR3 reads CASSLKGGHEQYV. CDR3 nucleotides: TGTGCCAGCAGCTTAAAAGGAGGCCACGAGCAGTACGTC.

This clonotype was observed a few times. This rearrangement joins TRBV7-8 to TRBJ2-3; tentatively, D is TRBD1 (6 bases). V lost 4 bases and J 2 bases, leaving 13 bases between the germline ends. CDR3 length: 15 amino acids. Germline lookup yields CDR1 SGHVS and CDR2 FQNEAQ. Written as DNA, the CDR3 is TGTGCCAGCAGCTCAGGGACATCCAACACAGATACGCAGTATTTT. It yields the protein CASSSGTSNTDTQYF. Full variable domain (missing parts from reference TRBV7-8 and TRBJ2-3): GAGVSQSPRYKVAKRGQDVALRCDPISGHVSLFWYQQALGQGPEFLTYFQNEAQLDKSGLPSDRFFAERPEGSVSTLKIQRTQQEDSAVYLCASSSGTSNTDTQYFGPGTRLTVL.

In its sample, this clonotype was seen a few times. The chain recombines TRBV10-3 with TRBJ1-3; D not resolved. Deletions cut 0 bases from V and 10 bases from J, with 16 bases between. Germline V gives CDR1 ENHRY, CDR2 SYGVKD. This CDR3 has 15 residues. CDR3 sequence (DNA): TGTGCCATCAGTGAGTCCCCCGACGGTCTAGGTACCATATATTTT. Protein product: CAISESPDGLGTIYF.

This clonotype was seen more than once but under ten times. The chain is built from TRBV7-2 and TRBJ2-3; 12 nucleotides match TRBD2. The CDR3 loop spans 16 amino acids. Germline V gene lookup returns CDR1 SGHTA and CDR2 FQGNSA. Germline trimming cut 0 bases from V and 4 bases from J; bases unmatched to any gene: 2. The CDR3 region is CASSLAPSGGADTQYF. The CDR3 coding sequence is TGTGCCAGCAGCTTAGCGCCTAGCGGGGGGGCAGATACGCAGTATTTT.

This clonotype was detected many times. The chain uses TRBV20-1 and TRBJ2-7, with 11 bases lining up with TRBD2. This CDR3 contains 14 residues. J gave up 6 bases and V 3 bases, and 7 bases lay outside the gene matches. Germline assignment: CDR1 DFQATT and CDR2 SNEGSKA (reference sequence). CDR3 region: CSARDSGGASEQYV. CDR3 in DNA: TGCAGTGCTAGGGATAGCGGGGGGGCTTCCGAGCAGTACGTC.

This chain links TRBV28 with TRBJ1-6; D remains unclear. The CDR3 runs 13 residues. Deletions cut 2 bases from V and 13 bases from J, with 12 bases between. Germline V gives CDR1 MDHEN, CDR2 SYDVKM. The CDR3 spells CASSLSDIWPLHF. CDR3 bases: TGTGCCAGCAGTTTAAGTGATATTTGGCCCCTCCACTTT.

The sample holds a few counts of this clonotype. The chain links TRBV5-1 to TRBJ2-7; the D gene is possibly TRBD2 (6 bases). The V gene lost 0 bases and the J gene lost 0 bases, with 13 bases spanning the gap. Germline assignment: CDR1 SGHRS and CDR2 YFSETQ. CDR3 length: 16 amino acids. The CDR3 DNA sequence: TGCGCCAGCAGCTTGGACGGGACTGTTAGCTCCTACGAGCAGTACGTC. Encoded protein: CASSLDGTVSSYEQYV.

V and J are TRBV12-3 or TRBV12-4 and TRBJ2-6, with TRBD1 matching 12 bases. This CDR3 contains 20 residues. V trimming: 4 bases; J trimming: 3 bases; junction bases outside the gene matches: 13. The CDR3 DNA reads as TGTGCCAGCAGTTCCCCATGGGGGGGGACAGGGGGCATTGGGGCCAACGTCCTGACTTTC. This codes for CASSSPWGGTGGIGANVLTF.

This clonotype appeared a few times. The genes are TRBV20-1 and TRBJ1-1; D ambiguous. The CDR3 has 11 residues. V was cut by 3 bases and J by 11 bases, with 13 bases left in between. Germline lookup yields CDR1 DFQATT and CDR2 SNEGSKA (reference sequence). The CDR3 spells CSASRLAGAFF. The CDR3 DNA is TGCAGTGCTAGTCGTCTGGCGGGGGCTTTCTTT.

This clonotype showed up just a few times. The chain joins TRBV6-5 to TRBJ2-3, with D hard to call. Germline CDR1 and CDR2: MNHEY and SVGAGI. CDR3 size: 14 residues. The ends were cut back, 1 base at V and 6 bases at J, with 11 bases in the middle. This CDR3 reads CASSYFWRSDTQYF. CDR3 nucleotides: TGTGCCAGCAGTTACTTCTGGAGATCGGATACGCAGTATTTT.

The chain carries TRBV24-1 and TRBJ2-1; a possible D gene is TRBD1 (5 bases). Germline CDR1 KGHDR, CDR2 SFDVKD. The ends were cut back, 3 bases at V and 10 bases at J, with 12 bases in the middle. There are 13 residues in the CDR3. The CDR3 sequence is CATSDLTGNEQFF. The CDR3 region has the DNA TGTGCCACCAGTGATCTCACAGGAAACGAGCAGTTCTTC.

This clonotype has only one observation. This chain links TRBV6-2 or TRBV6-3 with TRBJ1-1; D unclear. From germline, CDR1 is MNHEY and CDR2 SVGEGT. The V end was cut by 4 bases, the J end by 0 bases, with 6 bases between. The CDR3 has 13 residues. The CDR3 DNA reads TGTGCCAGCAGTTCCCGGGTGAACACTGAAGCTTTCTTT. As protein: CASSSRVNTEAFF.

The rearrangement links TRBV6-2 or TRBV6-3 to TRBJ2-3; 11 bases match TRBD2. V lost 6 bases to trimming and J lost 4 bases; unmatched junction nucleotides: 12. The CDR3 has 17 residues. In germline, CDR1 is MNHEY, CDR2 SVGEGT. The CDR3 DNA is TGTGCCAGCAGCCGAGGGGCGACTAGCGGGGCGTCAGATACGCAGTATTTT. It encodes CASSRGATSGASDTQYF.

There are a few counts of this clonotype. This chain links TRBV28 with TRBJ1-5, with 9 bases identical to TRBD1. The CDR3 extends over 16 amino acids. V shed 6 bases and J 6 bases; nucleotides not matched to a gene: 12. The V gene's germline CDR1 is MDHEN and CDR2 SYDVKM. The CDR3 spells CASSSLRTGVVQPQHF. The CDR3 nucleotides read TGTGCCAGCAGCTCCCTTCGGACAGGGGTTGTTCAGCCCCAGCATTTT.

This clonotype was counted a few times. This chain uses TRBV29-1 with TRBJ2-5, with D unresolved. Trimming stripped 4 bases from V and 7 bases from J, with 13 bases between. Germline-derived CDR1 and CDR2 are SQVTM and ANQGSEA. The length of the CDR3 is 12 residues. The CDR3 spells CSVVGDPRTQYF. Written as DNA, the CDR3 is TGCAGCGTTGTGGGTGATCCCAGGACCCAGTACTTC.

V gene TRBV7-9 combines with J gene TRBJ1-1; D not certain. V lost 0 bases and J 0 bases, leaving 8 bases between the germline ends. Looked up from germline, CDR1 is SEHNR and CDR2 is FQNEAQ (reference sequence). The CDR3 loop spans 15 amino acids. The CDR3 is CASSLAGGLNTEAFF. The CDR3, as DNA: TGTGCCAGCAGCTTAGCGGGAGGGTTGAACACTGAAGCTTTCTTT.

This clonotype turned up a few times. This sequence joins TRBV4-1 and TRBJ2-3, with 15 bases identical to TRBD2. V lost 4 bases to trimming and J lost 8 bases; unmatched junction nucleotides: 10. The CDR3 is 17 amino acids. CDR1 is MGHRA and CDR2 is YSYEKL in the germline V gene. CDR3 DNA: TGCGCCAGCAGCCGAGGACTAGCGGGGGGGCAGCTTAGTACGCAGTATTTT. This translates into CASSRGLAGGQLSTQYF.